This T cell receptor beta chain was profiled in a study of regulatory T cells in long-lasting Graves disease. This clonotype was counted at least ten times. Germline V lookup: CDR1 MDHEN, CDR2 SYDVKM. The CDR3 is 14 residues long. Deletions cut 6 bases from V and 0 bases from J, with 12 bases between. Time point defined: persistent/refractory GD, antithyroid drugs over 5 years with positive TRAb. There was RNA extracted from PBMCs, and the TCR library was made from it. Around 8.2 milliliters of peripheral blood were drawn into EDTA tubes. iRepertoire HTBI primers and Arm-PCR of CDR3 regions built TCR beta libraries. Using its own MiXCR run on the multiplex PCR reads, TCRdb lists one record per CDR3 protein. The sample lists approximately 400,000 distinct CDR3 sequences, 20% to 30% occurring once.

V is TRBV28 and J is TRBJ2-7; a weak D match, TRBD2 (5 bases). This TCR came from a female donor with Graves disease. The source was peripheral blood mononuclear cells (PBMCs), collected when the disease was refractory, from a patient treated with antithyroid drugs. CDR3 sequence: CASSLPRDSYEQYF. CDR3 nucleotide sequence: TGTGCCAGCAGCTTGCCGAGGGACTCCTACGAGCAGTACTTC.